This T cell receptor beta chain was sequenced for a study of response to subunit inactivated influenza vaccine. Notes on the study in general: That few new T cells are recruited by each seasonal influenza vaccination was the authors' suggestion.

V was shortened by 3 bases and J by 0 bases, with 11 bases between the two germline ends. The CDR3 consists of 15 residues. CDR1 and CDR2 (germline): SGHDT, YYEEEE. This clonotype was counted only a few times. As yet, its antigen is unknown. TCRdb analysed the RT-PCR reads with MiXCR anew, one entry per CDR3 protein. The data show under 200,000 distinct CDR3 sequences, approximately 12% seen once. These sequences were also reported in another study, on T cells expressing NK-cell markers. That work contributes: With UMIs, 5'RACE template switching was used to make TCR beta cDNA. Unclear, still, was the HCMV specificity of the expanded NKG2C+ T cell clones.

The sequencing used CD8+ T cells sorted from PBMCs, collected roughly 12 days after vaccination. This rearrangement joins TRBV5-6 to TRBJ2-3; D unclear. This clonotype was sampled from a man in his fifties or sixties who received an inactivated influenza vaccine. CDR3 sequence reads: CASSYLGRSTDTQYF. CDR3 nucleotides: TGTGCCAGCAGCTATCTGGGTCGAAGCACAGATACGCAGTATTTT.